This T cell receptor beta chain was identified in a study of brain T cells in children with intractable seizures. Repertoires were generated with immunoSEQ multiplex PCR, while TCRdb's copy carries only in-frame clones and drops some. The sample consists of 55,000 to 80,000 clones, 90% to 97% of them appearing once. The V end lost 5 bases, the J end lost 7 bases, and 9 bases lay between the germline ends. The germline V gene has CDR1 LNHDA and CDR2 SQIVND (reference sequence). This CDR3 comprises 11 residues. Surgery cases with the highest brain T cell transcript signatures were chosen for sequencing. This clone showed up just once.

Specimen: peripheral blood, collected at surgery. This TCR derives from a boy under three years old with focal cortical dysplasia and intractable seizures. The genes are TRBV19 and TRBJ2-7; a weak D match, TRBD1 (6 bases). CDR3 sequence (DNA): TGTGCCAGTAGTGTCGGGACAGAGCAGTACTTC. This sequence encodes CASSVGTEQYF.